Listed here are 11 T cell receptor beta chains from one sample, sequenced in a study of blood T cell repertoires in COVID-19. Assay used: immunoSEQ multiplex PCR; TCRdb lists only in-frame clones, some missing. The repertoire includes approximately 670,000 clones, 90% of them detected once, and about 0.24% sits in the top ten. The sample taken for sequencing was peripheral blood. The receptors come from a woman aged 18-29 years with acute or convalescent COVID-19.

This clone was observed once. Other DNA sequences from this sample encode an identical CDR3 as well. This chain connects TRBV27 to TRBJ1-5; a weak D match, TRBD1 (5 bases). This CDR3 comprises 12 residues. The V and J ends lost 5 bases and 7 bases respectively, with 9 bases between them. Germline V CDR1 and CDR2: MNHEY, SMNVEV (reference sequence). The CDR3: CASSPQGQPQHF. DNA for the CDR3: TGTGCCAGCAGTCCCCAGGGACAGCCCCAGCATTTT.

The chain has TRBV24-1 and TRBJ2-1; TRBD1 aligns across 11 bases. Looked up from germline, CDR1 is KGHDR and CDR2 is SFDVKD. This CDR3 has 17 residues. V lost 5 bases to trimming and J lost 0 bases; unmatched junction nucleotides: 5. CDR3 sequence: CATSAQGTGGSYNEQFF. In DNA form, the CDR3 reads TGTGCCACCAGTGCCCAGGGGACAGGGGGCTCCTACAATGAGCAGTTCTTC.

The chain carries TRBV27 and TRBJ2-7; 7 bases match TRBD1. V dropped 1 base and J dropped 2; count of bases not matched to a gene: 5. Germline V lookup: CDR1 MNHEY, CDR2 SMNVEV (reference sequence). The CDR3 covers 15 residues. CDR3 DNA sequence: TGTGCCAGCAGTTTATATACAGGGGTACCCTACGAGCAGTACTTC. It is translated as CASSLYTGVPYEQYF.

The genes are TRBV7-2 and TRBJ1-2; 8 nucleotides line up with TRBD1. The V and J ends lost 3 bases and 7 bases, in that order; junction bases with no gene match: 7. This CDR3 has 14 amino acids. Germline CDR1 and CDR2: SGHTA and FQGNSA. CDR3 sequence (DNA): TGTGCCAGCAGCTTCTTAGGACAGGGAAGTGGCTACACCTTC. Protein: CASSFLGQGSGYTF. The complete variable domain, with remaining parts taken from reference TRBV7-2 and TRBJ1-2, reads GAGVSQSPSNKVTEKGKDVELRCDPISGHTALYWYRQSLGQGLEFLIYFQGNSAPDKSGLPSDRFSAERTGGSVSTLTIQRTQQEDSAVYLCASSFLGQGSGYTFGSGTRLTVV.

On this clone: This same CDR3 is encoded by further DNA sequences in the sample. The chain joins TRBV27 to TRBJ1-2, with 7 bases that match TRBD1. CDR1 is MNHEY and CDR2 is SMNVEV in the germline V gene (reference sequence). The CDR3 has 12 amino acids. The V and J ends lost 4 bases and 8 bases, in that order; junction bases with no gene match: 4. CDR3 DNA sequence: TGTGCCAGCAGTTCCCAGGGGGGCGGCTACACCTTC. It specifies CASSSQGGGYTF.

This rearrangement joins TRBV6-6 to TRBJ1-5; 10 positions match TRBD1. The germline gives CDR1 MNHNY, CDR2 SVGAGI (reference sequence). This CDR3 contains 16 residues. V lost 6 bases to trimming and J lost 5 bases; unmatched junction nucleotides: 10. The CDR3 protein is CASSLLPGTGDQPQHF. CDR3 coding DNA: TGTGCCAGCAGCCTACTCCCCGGGACAGGGGATCAGCCCCAGCATTTT.

The rearrangement links TRBV20-1 to TRBJ1-6; 7 nucleotides agree with TRBD1. The CDR3 is 14 amino acids. Germline V gene lookup returns CDR1 DFQATT and CDR2 SNEGSKA (reference sequence). V lost 3 bases and J lost 7; bases outside the gene matches: 6. For the CDR3, the DNA is TGCAGTGCTAGTCCGGGACAGCCGAATTCACCCCTCCACTTT. Translating gives CSASPGQPNSPLHF.

The V and J genes are TRBV6-5 and TRBJ2-3, with 8 positions matching TRBD1. V dropped 4 bases and J dropped 2; count of bases not matched to a gene: 5. This CDR3 contains 15 residues. Germline lookup yields CDR1 MNHEY and CDR2 SVGAGI. For the CDR3, the DNA is TGTGCCAGCAGTTTCACGGACAGGGCCACAGATACGCAGTATTTT. Its translation is CASSFTDRATDTQYF.

This chain connects TRBV5-1 to TRBJ2-7, with 9 bases that match TRBD1. The CDR3 runs to 16 residues. Germline trimming cut 2 bases from V and 3 bases from J; bases unmatched to any gene: 9. Germline-derived CDR1 and CDR2 are SGHRS and YFSETQ. CDR3 in DNA: TGCGCCAGCAGCTTTCCGGGACAGGGAGTGAACTACGAGCAGTACTTC. The encoded protein is CASSFPGQGVNYEQYF.

The chain is built from TRBV24-1 and TRBJ1-6, with 7 bases fitting TRBD1. The CDR3 length is 15 residues. Germline-derived CDR1 and CDR2 are KGHDR and SFDVKD. V lost 11 bases to trimming and J lost 1 base; unmatched junction nucleotides: 7. The CDR3 spells CASATTGSYNSPLHF. For the CDR3, the DNA is TGTGCCAGCGCGACGACAGGGTCCTATAATTCACCCCTCCACTTT.

The rearrangement joins TRBV6-4 to TRBJ2-1, with 9 bases aligning to TRBD2. This CDR3 is 16 amino acids long. Germline-derived CDR1 and CDR2 are MRHNA and SNTAGT. Trimming at V came to 0 bases and at J to 10 bases, leaving 10 bases not matched to a gene. CDR3 nucleotides: TGTGCCAGCAGTGACTCGTGGCGGGGGGGAATTGGAGAGCAGTTCTTC. Translation: CASSDSWRGGIGEQFF.